Given below is one T cell receptor beta chain in context. The CDR3 totals 17 residues. V lost 1 base and J lost 0, with 15 bases in between. Germline lookup yields CDR1 SGHDN and CDR2 FVKESK. This record belongs to a study of blood T cell repertoires in COVID-19. The table came from immunoSEQ multiplex PCR; TCRdb's copy has only in-frame clones and leaves some out. Here the sample spans 99,000 or so clones, 91% being singletons. The chain recombines TRBV14 with TRBJ1-1; possibly TRBD1 for D (5 bases). The receptor comes from a human donor in a cohort sampled during active COVID-19. The sample was peripheral blood. The CDR3 DNA reads as TGTGCCAGCAGCCAAGCGGCCCGGTGGGGCCTGAACACTGAAGCTTTCTTT. Protein sequence: CASSQAARWGLNTEAFF.